This T cell receptor (beta chain) was obtained from a study of blood T cells in healthy people across ages. With a J-beta primer mix and a sample-barcoded 5' primer, a second PCR ran about 7 to 12 cycles. TCRdb used MiXCR to reprocess the 5' RACE reads, holding one entry per CDR3 protein. The data hold 1,800,000 or so distinct CDR3 sequences, with around 42% observed a single time. V was pared by 6 bases and J by 7 bases, with 18 bases between. The CDR3 consists of 15 residues. Germline V CDR1 and CDR2: LGHDT, YNNKEL (reference sequence). V is TRBV3-1 and J is TRBJ1-4; D may be TRBD1 (5 bases). The sequenced material came from blood. The receptor was isolated from a human donor in good health. The CDR3 DNA follows: TGTGCCAGCAGTCAATTTAGAGGGGCGGTTGAAAAACTGTTTTTT. Translating gives CASSQFRGAVEKLFF.